At least ten counts were recorded for the clone carrying this T cell receptor (beta chain). Its antigen is as yet unknown. These data are taken from a study of identical twins. Whole-study findings and limits: Findings came from cross-sectional statistics, without long-term follow-up of donors. Out-of-frame alpha sequences shared by twins were enriched for low generation probability.

Unique molecular identifiers were present on cDNA, and template switching added a universal primer site. TCRdb analysed the 5' RACE reads with MiXCR anew, one entry per CDR3 protein. The sample includes fewer than 650,000 distinct CDR3 sequences, 9.6% of them seen just once. A further study also used this sample, focusing on yellow fever vaccine responses in identical twins.

This receptor was taken from a woman aged 18-29 years in good health. Input material: PBMCs.

CDR3 in amino acids: CASRVRSSYNEQFF. CDR3 DNA: TGTGCCAGCAGGGTAAGGAGCTCCTACAATGAGCAGTTCTTC. The chain employs TRBV12-3 or TRBV12-4 and TRBJ2-1, with D unclear. The CDR3 has 14 amino acids. V lost 6 bases and J 0 bases, leaving 9 bases between the germline ends.